The 20 T cell receptor beta chains below all came from one sample that was sequenced in a study of cytomegalovirus exposure and HLA in healthy donors. 60 Vbeta and 13 Jbeta primers were used in PCR. Profiling relied on immunoSEQ multiplex PCR, and the TCRdb table lists in-frame clones only, not all of them. Among around 140,000 clones listed, about 80% were seen once. Material: PBMCs. These receptor sequences come from a man between 40 and 49 years old in good health and CMV-seronegative.

This sequence joins TRBV27 and TRBJ1-6; D remains ambiguous. The V end lost 8 bases, the J end lost 10 bases, and 15 bases lay between the germline ends. This CDR3 is 13 amino acids long. The germline V gene has CDR1 MNHEY and CDR2 SMNVEV (reference sequence). CDR3 loop: CASGVDGGSPLHF. CDR3 nucleotides: TGTGCCAGCGGGGTGGACGGCGGGTCACCCCTCCACTTT.

V gene TRBV10-2 combines with J gene TRBJ1-3; TRBD1 is a possible D gene (5 bases). The V end lost 6 bases, the J end lost 1 base, and 13 bases lay between the germline ends. Germline loops: CDR1 WSHSY, CDR2 SAAADI. The CDR3 is 15 residues long. CDR3 sequence: CASRDRGSSGNTIYF. The CDR3 nucleotides are TGCGCCAGCAGGGATAGGGGAAGTTCTGGAAACACCATATATTTT.

This chain joins TRBV2 and TRBJ1-3; perhaps TRBD1 as D (5 bases). Between the trimmed V and J ends, which lost 2 bases and 0 bases, there was a span of 14 bases. This CDR3 contains 17 residues. CDR1 and CDR2 (germline): SNHLY, FYNNEI. CDR3 protein: CASSEFTGSFSGNTIYF. CDR3 nucleotides: TGTGCCAGCAGTGAATTCACAGGATCCTTCTCTGGAAACACCATATATTTT.

J is TRBJ2-7 and V is TRBV7-2, with 9 bases lining up with TRBD1. The CDR3 is made up of 16 amino acids. CDR1 and CDR2 (germline): SGHTA, FQGNSA. Germline trimming cut 3 bases from V and 6 bases from J; bases unmatched to any gene: 12. The CDR3 DNA is TGTGCCAGCAGCTTCTACTTTGAACAGGGGGCGATCGAGCAGTACTTC. The encoded protein is CASSFYFEQGAIEQYF.

The chain recombines TRBV4-2 with TRBJ2-3; no clear D gene. Germline-derived CDR1 and CDR2 are LGHNA and YNFKEQ. This CDR3 has 16 amino acids. Trimming took off 0 bases at V and 3 bases at J, with 13 bases between the two ends. DNA of the CDR3: TGTGCCAGCAGCCAAGAAACGGCCCCGAGGACAGATACGCAGTATTTT. Translated, it gives CASSQETAPRTDTQYF.

In this sample, this clone turned up a few times. This chain uses TRBV10-3 with TRBJ1-1; 8 bases line up with TRBD1. Germline lookup yields CDR1 ENHRY and CDR2 SYGVKD. This CDR3 comprises 15 residues. The ends lost 3 bases at V and 1 base at J; junction bases unmatched: 4. CDR3 coding DNA: TGTGCCATCAGTGACTACGACAGGGGGAACACTGAAGCTTTCTTT. Translated: CAISDYDRGNTEAFF.

V and J are TRBV6-5 and TRBJ2-3, with 7 bases that match TRBD2. Per the germline V gene, CDR1 is MNHEY and CDR2 is SVGAGI. V gave up 11 bases and J gave up 1 base; unmatched junction bases: 12. The CDR3 contains 15 residues. CDR3 coding DNA: TGTGCCTCTAAAAGTGAGCTAGCGGGCACAGATACGCAGTATTTT. It translates to CASKSELAGTDTQYF.

A single count supports this clone. The gene calls are TRBV18 and TRBJ2-5, with a tentative D call TRBD2 (5 bases). The V end was cut by 3 bases, the J end by 11 bases, with 13 bases between. The CDR3 runs 12 residues. Germline V lookup: CDR1 KGHSH, CDR2 LQKENI. CDR3 region: CASSPEELEQYF. The CDR3 nucleotides read TGTGCCAGCTCACCGGAGGAACTGGAGCAGTACTTC.

The chain has TRBV5-1 and TRBJ1-2, with 7 bases aligning to TRBD1. Germline CDR1 and CDR2: SGHRS and YFSETQ. V lost 4 bases and J lost 2; bases outside the gene matches: 8. This CDR3 contains 15 residues. The CDR3 here is CASSLEATGNYGYTF. Here the CDR3 DNA reads TGCGCCAGCAGCCTAGAAGCGACAGGGAACTATGGCTACACCTTC.

This clone was counted once. The V gene is TRBV7-9, the J gene TRBJ2-4; 10 bases fit TRBD1. The CDR3 runs 16 residues. The ends lost 5 bases at V and 4 bases at J; junction bases unmatched: 8. Looked up from germline, CDR1 is SEHNR and CDR2 is FQNEAQ (reference sequence). The CDR3 spells CASSPSDRGSKNIQYF. CDR3 sequence (DNA): TGTGCCAGCAGCCCTTCGGACAGGGGGTCTAAAAACATTCAGTACTTC.

V and J are TRBV29-1 and TRBJ1-2; D is undetermined. This CDR3 comprises 12 residues. Germline lookup yields CDR1 SQVTM and CDR2 ANQGSEA. The germline V and J ends were trimmed by 0 bases and 4 bases, with 6 bases remaining between them. The CDR3 region is CSVEEARYGYTF. The CDR3 region has the DNA TGCAGCGTTGAAGAAGCCCGCTATGGCTACACCTTC.

This clone was seen once. The gene calls are TRBV7-2 and TRBJ1-4; 7 bases are a match to TRBD1. The CDR3 length is 15 residues. Germline assignment: CDR1 SGHTA and CDR2 FQGNSA. V trimming: 6 bases; J trimming: 7 bases; junction bases outside the gene matches: 11. The CDR3 loop reads CASRVHQGGSEKLFF. The CDR3, as DNA: TGTGCCAGCAGAGTACATCAGGGGGGAAGTGAAAAACTGTTTTTT.

The CDR3: CASKSSTPAYEQYF. Here the CDR3 DNA reads TGTGCCAGCAAATCGTCCACACCTGCCTACGAGCAGTACTTC. V and J are TRBV6-1 and TRBJ2-7; D is ambiguous. This CDR3 has 14 residues. Trimming took off 7 bases at V and 2 bases at J, with 15 bases between the two ends. In germline, CDR1 is MNHNS, CDR2 SASEGT.

CDR3 sequence reads: CASSLQGATDTQYF. As DNA, the CDR3 is TGTGCCAGCAGCTTACAGGGTGCTACAGATACGCAGTATTTT. V usage is TRBV7-6 and J usage is TRBJ2-3; tentatively, D is TRBD1 (5 bases). The length of the CDR3 is 14 residues. The germline V gene has CDR1 SGHVS and CDR2 FNYEAQ. V lost 2 bases, J lost 3 bases, and 9 bases lay in between. The full variable domain, in which reference TRBV7-6 and TRBJ2-3 provide the parts outside the CDR3, is GAGVSQSPRYKVTKRGQDVALRCDPISGHVSLYWYRQALGQGPEFLTYFNYEAQQDKSGLPNDRFSAERPEGSISTLTIQRTEQRDSAMYRCASSLQGATDTQYFGPGTRLTVL.

This sequence joins TRBV6-5 and TRBJ1-1, with D perhaps matching TRBD1 (6 bases). The length of the CDR3 is 15 residues. V lost 6 bases and J 3 bases, leaving 17 bases between the germline ends. CDR1 is MNHEY and CDR2 is SVGAGI in the germline V gene. The chain's CDR3 is CASRGTDRTYTEAFF. CDR3 bases: TGTGCCAGCAGGGGCACGGACAGAACCTACACTGAAGCTTTCTTT.

This clone has just one count. The chain joins TRBV13 to TRBJ2-5, with 7 bases fitting TRBD1. The assigned J gene may be wrong: the sequence end matches TRBJ2-7 better. The germline V gene encodes CDR1 PRHDT and CDR2 FYEKMQ (reference sequence). The CDR3 runs 14 residues. The CDR3 here is CASSPGQTFAEQYF. The CDR3 nucleotides read TGTGCCAGCAGCCCGGGACAGACCTTCGCCGAGCAGTACTTC.

The chain is built from TRBV28 and TRBJ2-2; 7 bases are shared with TRBD2. The CDR3 has 14 residues. V shed 7 bases, J shed 4 bases, and the junction held 6 bases outside the gene matches. Germline-derived CDR1 and CDR2 are MDHEN and SYDVKM. CDR3 coding DNA: TGTGCCAGCACCCGGGGGGTCGGCACCGGGGAGCTGTTTTTT. Amino acids: CASTRGVGTGELFF.

The chain combines TRBV10-3 with TRBJ2-1, with D perhaps matching TRBD2 (5 bases). V gave up 0 bases and J gave up 2 bases, with 11 bases separating them. Germline CDR1 ENHRY, CDR2 SYGVKD. The CDR3 length is 16 residues. The DNA of the CDR3 is TGTGCCATCAGTGAGTCAACGGGGATTACCTACAATGAGCAGTTCTTC. This gives the protein CAISESTGITYNEQFF.

The chain couples TRBV30 to TRBJ1-2, with a possible D match to TRBD1 (5 bases). The CDR3 runs to 13 residues. Deletions cut 1 base from V and 7 bases from J, with 13 bases between. Germline lookup yields CDR1 GTSNPN and CDR2 SVGIG (reference sequence). This chain's CDR3 is CAWSGGGGSGYTF. The CDR3 DNA reads as TGTGCCTGGAGTGGCGGGGGGGGTAGTGGCTACACCTTC.

Here the CDR3 reads CAWSRGARGEQFF. Here the CDR3 DNA reads TGTGCCTGGTCGCGGGGGGCCAGGGGTGAGCAGTTCTTC. This rearrangement joins TRBV30 to TRBJ2-1; 8 nucleotides match TRBD2. Germline assignment: CDR1 GTSNPN and CDR2 SVGIG (reference sequence). V shed 5 bases, J shed 9 bases, and the junction held 9 bases outside the gene matches. CDR3 length: 13 residues.